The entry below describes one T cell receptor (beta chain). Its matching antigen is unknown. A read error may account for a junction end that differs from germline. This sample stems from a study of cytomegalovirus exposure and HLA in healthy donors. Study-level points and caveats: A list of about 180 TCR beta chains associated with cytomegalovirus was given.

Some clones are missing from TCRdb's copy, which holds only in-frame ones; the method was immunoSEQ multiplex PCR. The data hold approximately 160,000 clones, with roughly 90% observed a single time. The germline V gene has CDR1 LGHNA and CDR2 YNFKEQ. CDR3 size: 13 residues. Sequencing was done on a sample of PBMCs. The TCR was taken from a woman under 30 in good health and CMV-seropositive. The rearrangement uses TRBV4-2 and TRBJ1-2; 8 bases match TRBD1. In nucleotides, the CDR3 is TGTGCCAGCAGCTTGATGAGGTTGAGGGACAGGATCTTC. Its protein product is CASSLMRLRDRIF.